Shown below are 17 T cell receptor beta chains from a single sample sequenced in a study of T cells in women clearing cervical HPV infection. This table comes from immunoSEQ multiplex PCR, and its TCRdb copy is limited to in-frame clones, with some not included. The ten top clones account for over 3%, within a sample of tens of thousands of clones. The material sequenced was blood buffy coat. Source of these receptors: a woman aged 18-70 years with a cervical HPV16 infection that either progressed to CIN3+ or cleared (not recorded which).

Regarding this clone: The read stops 3 residues short of the end of the CDR3; the missing end is completed from the germline J gene. This rearrangement joins TRBV18 to TRBJ2-2; maybe TRBD1 (5 bases). The CDR3 has 15 amino acids. Germline CDR1 is KGHSH and CDR2 is LQKENI. CDR3 protein: CASVSGPLTNEKLFF. The sequenced part of the CDR3 DNA is TGTGCCAGCGTGTCAGGGCCCCTAACTAATGAAAAG.

Details on this clone: The CDR3 goes on 3 residues after the read ends, and that part is filled in from the germline J gene. This rearrangement joins TRBV7-2 to TRBJ1-1; 8 nucleotides align to TRBD1. This CDR3 is 14 amino acids long. The J segment lost 5 bases and the V segment lost 5 bases, leaving 7 bases of the junction unmatched. In germline, CDR1 is SGHTA, CDR2 FQGNSA. CDR3 in amino acids: CASSRQGFGTEAFF. The sequenced part of the CDR3 DNA is TGTGCCAGCAGCCGACAGGGGTTTGGGACTGAA.

Concerning this clone itself: Sequence at one end of the junction differs from germline and may be a read error. The read gets to within 3 residues of the CDR3 end, and the germline J gene fills in the rest. The chain links TRBV18 to TRBJ1-4; D gene unclear. The germline V gene has CDR1 KGHSH and CDR2 LQKENI. This CDR3 is 14 amino acids long. The CDR3 is CASSPLDISEKLFF. CDR3 DNA (partial): TGTGCCAGCTCGCCACTCGACATCTCGGAAAAA.

Of note for this clone: The CDR3 goes on 3 residues after the read ends, and that part is filled in from the germline J gene. V gene TRBV5-1 combines with J gene TRBJ2-3, with D possibly being TRBD2 (5 bases). Germline CDR1 and CDR2: SGHRS and YFSETQ. The CDR3 is 12 amino acids. V dropped 4 bases and J dropped 5 bases, with 8 bases sitting between them. Incomplete CDR3 DNA: TGCGCCAGCAGCGTAGAGGGAGATACG. It encodes CASSVEGDT. The complete CDR3 protein is CASSVEGDTQYF.

In the case of this clone: The CDR3 goes on 3 residues after the read ends, and that part is filled in from the germline J gene. The chain uses TRBV19 and TRBJ1-2, with D hard to call. Germline loops: CDR1 LNHDA, CDR2 SQIVND (reference sequence). This CDR3 is 11 amino acids long. V was pared by 7 bases and J by 6 bases, with 9 bases between. The CDR3 DNA, read in part, is TGTGCCAGTACAGGAAACCATGGC. Amino acids: CASTGNHG. The whole CDR3 protein is CASTGNHGYTF. The variable domain in full, with the rest retrieved from reference TRBV19 and TRBJ1-2, is DGGITQSPKYLFRKEGQNVTLSCEQNLNHDAMYWYRQDPGQGLRLIYYSQIVNDFQKGDIAEGYSVSREKKESFPLTVTSAQKNPTAFYLCASTGNHGYTFGSGTRLTVV.

As regards this clone: The CDR3 extends 3 residues past the end of the read, so its final part is completed from the germline J gene. The chain links TRBV2 to TRBJ2-4; tentative D call: TRBD1 (5 bases). Germline V CDR1 and CDR2: SNHLY, FYNNEI. V shed 8 bases and J shed 4 bases, with 15 bases lying between them. The CDR3 loop spans 14 amino acids. CDR3 sequence reads: CASANQGGKNIQYF. The CDR3 DNA, read in part, is TGTGCCAGCGCCAACCAGGGTGGGAAAAACATT.

A remark on this clone: Read sequence stops 3 residues before the CDR3 end, and the germline J gene provides the missing end. The same CDR3 arises from other DNA sequences in this sample as well. The chain couples TRBV20-1 to TRBJ2-2; D perhaps matches TRBD1 (5 bases). Deletions cut 5 bases from V and 4 bases from J, with 11 bases between. CDR1 is DFQATT, CDR2 SNEGSKA, per germline (reference sequence). There are 13 residues in the CDR3. Partial CDR3 DNA: TGCAGTGCTCCAGATAGGGGCACCGGGGAG. Translating it yields CSAPDRGTGE. The complete CDR3 protein is CSAPDRGTGELFF.

Details on this clone: The missing CDR3 end, 3 residues past where the read stops, is filled in from the germline J gene. The chain has TRBV20-1 and TRBJ2-1; TRBD2 might be the D (5 bases). This CDR3 is 13 amino acids long. From germline, CDR1 is DFQATT and CDR2 SNEGSKA (reference sequence). V gave up 6 bases and J gave up 7 bases, with 16 bases separating them. CDR3 in amino acids: CSARLGVRNEQFF. The CDR3 DNA, read in part, is TGCAGTGCGCGGCTCGGGGTCAGGAATGAG.

Comment on this clone: The CDR3 end lies 3 residues beyond the end of the read and is filled in from the germline J gene. This rearrangement joins TRBV20-1 to TRBJ2-4; possibly TRBD1 for D (6 bases). This CDR3 has 15 amino acids. The germline V and J ends were trimmed by 6 bases and 0 bases, with 15 bases remaining between them. From germline, CDR1 is DFQATT and CDR2 SNEGSKA (reference sequence). The CDR3 loop is CSAPDSVLAKNIQYF. The covered CDR3 bases are TGCAGTGCCCCGGACAGCGTTTTAGCCAAAAACATT.

Turning to this clone: Coverage ceases 3 residues before the CDR3 finishes, and the germline J gene fills in the end. This chain links TRBV5-4 with TRBJ2-2; D call uncertain. Trimming pared 4 bases from V and 1 base from J, leaving 5 bases between. The CDR3 totals 13 residues. The germline V gene encodes CDR1 SGHNT and CDR2 YYREEE (reference sequence). CDR3 DNA, as far as it was read: TGTGCCAGCAGCCCCAGGAACACCGGGGAG. As protein: CASSPRNTGE. The full CDR3 reads CASSPRNTGELFF. The entire variable domain, with the rest obtained from reference TRBV5-4 and TRBJ2-2, is as follows: ETGVTQSPTHLIKTRGQQVTLRCSSQSGHNTVSWYQQALGQGPQFIFQYYREEENGRGNFPPRFSGLQFPNYSSELNVNALELDDSALYLCASSPRNTGELFFGEGSRLTVL.

Comments on this clone: Sequencing ends 3 residues short of the CDR3 end; the germline J gene provides the rest. The V gene is TRBV2, the J gene TRBJ2-7; tentatively, D is TRBD2 (6 bases). The V gene lost 2 bases and the J gene lost 6 bases, with 11 bases spanning the gap. Germline V gene sequence: CDR1 SNHLY, CDR2 FYNNEI. The CDR3 sequence is 13 residues long. The covered CDR3 bases are TGTGCCAGCAGTGAATGGCTAGCGAGCGAG. Amino acids: CASSEWLASE. From start to end, the CDR3 is CASSEWLASEQYF. The whole variable domain, remainder taken from reference TRBV2 and TRBJ2-7, is EPEVTQTPSHQVTQMGQEVILRCVPISNHLYFYWYRQILGQKVEFLVSFYNNEISEKSEIFDDQFSVERPDGSNFTLKIRSTKLEDSAMYFCASSEWLASEQYFGPGTRLTVT.

As concerns this clone: Read sequence stops 3 residues before the CDR3 end, and the germline J gene provides the missing end. V usage is TRBV20-1 and J usage is TRBJ2-7; D perhaps matches TRBD2 (7 bases). Germline CDR1 DFQATT, CDR2 SNEGSKA (reference sequence). The CDR3 length is 15 residues. Trimming cost V 5 bases and J 2 bases, with 19 bases left between them. Partial CDR3 DNA: TGCAGTGCTCCAGTCCTGGGGGGGGGCCCCTACGAG. Translating it yields CSAPVLGGGPYE. The complete CDR3 protein is CSAPVLGGGPYEQYF.

To note about this clone: Compared with germline, one end of the junction differs, possibly owing to a read error. The read stops 3 residues short of the end of the CDR3; the missing end is completed from the germline J gene. The V call is TRBV18, the J call TRBJ1-2; D uncertain. The CDR3 loop spans 14 amino acids. Germline V CDR1 and CDR2: KGHSH, LQKENI. The part of the CDR3 DNA that was read is TGTGCCAGCTCACCACCAGTAGTGTCCTATGAC. The encoded protein is CASSPPVVSYD. The complete CDR3 protein is CASSPPVVSYDYTF.

Regarding this clone: The missing CDR3 end, 3 residues past where the read stops, is filled in from the germline J gene. The rearrangement uses TRBV7-9 and TRBJ2-5, with D perhaps TRBD1 (6 bases). Trimming removed 6 bases from V and 0 bases from J, with 14 bases in between. The CDR3 spans 15 residues. Germline loops: CDR1 SEHNR, CDR2 FQNEAQ (reference sequence). The sequenced CDR3 bases are TGTGCCAGCAGTTCATCCGACAGGTACCAAGAGACC. Encoded protein: CASSSSDRYQET. The whole CDR3 region reads CASSSSDRYQETQYF.

This clone shows up as medium-sized by frequency. The read is 3 residues too short to cover the CDR3 end, so that end is filled in from the germline J gene. The chain carries TRBV7-3 and TRBJ2-6, with D uncertain. The germline CDR1 and CDR2 sequences are SGHTA and FQGTGA. The CDR3 length is 15 residues. Trimming took off 0 bases at V and 0 bases at J, with 3 bases between the two ends. CDR3 loop: CASSLTRSGANVLTF. The part of the CDR3 DNA that was read is TGTGCCAGCAGCTTAACCCGCTCTGGGGCCAACGTC.

A remark on this clone: The read ends 3 residues early relative to the CDR3; the germline J gene fills the gap. The rearrangement uses TRBV10-3 and TRBJ2-5; TRBD1 is a possible D gene (6 bases). This CDR3 contains 14 residues. Trimming stripped 10 bases from V and 2 bases from J, with 17 bases between. Germline assignment: CDR1 ENHRY and CDR2 SYGVKD. CDR3 sequence: CATPDSLLQETQYF. The CDR3 DNA, read in part, is TGTGCCACCCCGGACAGTCTCCTTCAAGAGACC.

Concerning this clone itself: The CDR3 end falls 3 residues outside the read, so it is completed with the germline J gene. This chain connects TRBV7-2 to TRBJ2-5; D is perhaps TRBD2 (6 bases). The germline V gene has CDR1 SGHTA and CDR2 FQGNSA. The CDR3 sequence is 14 residues long. The covered CDR3 bases are TGTGCCAGCAGTCCCGCGGTAGGGCGGGATACC. Its protein is CASSPAVGRDT. The entire CDR3 protein is CASSPAVGRDTQYF.